This TCR beta chain was recovered during a study of T cell clonotyping in hematopoietic cell transplantation. Time point defined: recipient sample about 28 days before transplant, after cytoreduction. Study findings and constraints: Recipient TCR diversity dropped after transplant; expanded clonotypes rose from day 30 to 180. Broader posttransplant TCR repertoire diversity was predicted by graft donor and pretransplant recipient Inverse Simpson Index values. At the given depth, recipient repertoires were over 95% de novo clonotypes. No sorting was done, leaving CD4 and CD8 contributions mixed.

The CDR3 has 13 amino acids. The V gene lost 0 bases and the J gene lost 4 bases, with 4 bases spanning the gap. In germline, CDR1 is SGHDN, CDR2 FVKESK. This table comes from immunoSEQ multiplex PCR, and its TCRdb copy is limited to in-frame clones, with some not included. The sample consists of 2,500 to 3,500 clones, approximately 96% of them appearing once. Comments on this clone: Its antigen remains unknown.

The V and J genes are TRBV14 and TRBJ2-1; D is ambiguous. The receptor was isolated from a woman aged 45 to 65 with chronic myeloid leukemia. Some clones in this sample may be carry-over from other donors' samples. The material sequenced was peripheral blood mononuclear cells, taken before stem cell transplant. The CDR3 bases are TGTGCCAGCAGCCAAGATCGATACAATGAGCAGTTCTTC. Its protein product is CASSQDRYNEQFF.